The sample holds a few counts of the clone carrying this T cell receptor beta chain. Antigen: not known. Those patients with uncontrolled infection, other autoimmune disease, pregnancy or lactation were excluded. Clinical symptoms, serum thyroxine and TRAb, thyroid ultrasound and orbital computed tomography together formed the diagnostic basis. Trimming took off 5 bases at V and 6 bases at J, with 13 bases between the two ends. CDR1 is MNHEY, CDR2 SMNVEV, per germline (reference sequence). The CDR3 loop spans 13 amino acids. RNA transcripts were the template for amplifying TCR beta CDR3 regions. The HTBI set primed first-round TCR CDR3 RT-PCR. Each CDR3 protein is one row after TCRdb ran MiXCR on the multiplex PCR reads. The sample lists hundreds of thousands of distinct CDR3 sequences, 11% to 15% occurring once. These data are taken from a study of T cells in Graves' hyperthyroidism and ophthalmopathy. Study conclusions and caveats: Blood also carried most thyroid clonotypes expanded above 0.001.

This sequence originates from a woman aged 25 to 39 with Graves' hyperthyroidism. The sample was blood. This chain joins TRBV27 and TRBJ1-2; D is possibly TRBD1 (5 bases). The CDR3 DNA reads as TGTGCCAGCAGTCCCGGCAGGGTCCATGGCTACACCTTC. It encodes CASSPGRVHGYTF.